One sample yielded the 21 T cell receptor beta chains listed below, sequenced in a study of CD8+ T cells in alopecia areata. Isolated RNA was reverse transcribed into cDNA used as the sequencing template. The assay was immunoSEQ multiplex PCR, and TCRdb's table has in-frame clones only and misses some. The data contain around 200,000 clones, around three fifths of them singletons. Treatment: oral pan-JAK inhibitor, 5-10 mg twice daily. The sample in question was CD8+ T cells sorted from blood, obtained at week 24, from a patient treated with tofacitinib. These receptors originate from a human donor with alopecia areata.

The chain carries TRBV5-1 and TRBJ2-7; D is possibly TRBD1 or TRBD2 (5 bases each). The ends were cut back, 1 base at V and 6 bases at J, with 8 bases in the middle. This CDR3 is built from 12 residues. In germline, CDR1 is SGHRS, CDR2 YFSETQ. The chain's CDR3 is CASSLWDREQYF. Here the CDR3 DNA reads TGCGCCAGCAGCTTGTGGGACCGCGAGCAGTACTTC. The full variable domain, rest sourced from reference TRBV5-1 and TRBJ2-7, is KAGVTQTPRYLIKTRGQQVTLSCSPISGHRSVSWYQQTPGQGLQFLFEYFSETQRNKGNFPGRFSGRQFSNSRSEMNVSTLELGDSALYLCASSLWDREQYFGPGTRLTVT.

V is TRBV9 and J is TRBJ2-2; 9 nucleotides line up with TRBD1. The length of the CDR3 is 15 residues. The germline CDR1 and CDR2 sequences are SGDLS and YYNGEE. V was clipped by 1 base and J by 4 bases; unmatched bases: 2. CDR3 coding DNA: TGTGCCAGCAGCGTAAGGACAGGGGCCACCGGGGAGCTGTTTTTT. This codes for CASSVRTGATGELFF. The variable domain in full, with the rest retrieved from reference TRBV9 and TRBJ2-2, is DSGVTQTPKHLITATGQRVTLRCSPRSGDLSVYWYQQSLDQGLQFLIQYYNGEERAKGNILERFSAQQFPDLHSELNLSSLELGDSALYFCASSVRTGATGELFFGEGSRLTVL.

Only one count was recorded for this clone. The chain recombines TRBV14 with TRBJ2-7; 12 bases match TRBD1. V lost 4 bases and J lost 6; bases outside the gene matches: 4. The CDR3 spans 14 residues. CDR1 and CDR2 from the germline V gene are SGHDN and FVKESK. Here the CDR3 reads CASSRRDRGREQYF. CDR3 in DNA: TGTGCCAGCAGCCGCCGGGACAGGGGGCGCGAGCAGTACTTC.

CDR3 loop: CASSYEGLNGYTF. The CDR3 nucleotides are TGTGCCAGCAGTTACGAGGGGCTTAATGGCTACACCTTC. The V gene is TRBV6-5, the J gene TRBJ1-2; tentative D call: TRBD1 (5 bases). The germline gives CDR1 MNHEY, CDR2 SVGAGI. The V and J ends lost 2 bases and 6 bases respectively, with 10 bases between them. The CDR3 is 13 amino acids.

The chain joins TRBV2 to TRBJ2-7; TRBD1 aligns across 7 bases. J lost 2 bases, V lost 4 bases, and 8 bases had no gene match. This CDR3 comprises 15 residues. The germline gives CDR1 SNHLY, CDR2 FYNNEI. CDR3 loop: CASSGDSRAPYEQYF. In nucleotides, the CDR3 is TGTGCCAGCAGTGGGGACAGCCGCGCCCCCTACGAGCAGTACTTC.

This chain uses TRBV2 with TRBJ2-2, with 10 bases fitting TRBD2. This CDR3 is 15 amino acids long. V was clipped by 7 bases and J by 6 bases; unmatched bases: 8. Germline-derived CDR1 and CDR2 are SNHLY and FYNNEI. The CDR3 spells CASTRSGGVAGELFF. The CDR3 DNA reads as TGTGCCAGCACGCGAAGCGGGGGGGTCGCCGGGGAGCTGTTTTTT.

This clone is a singleton in its sample. The chain has TRBV2 and TRBJ2-1; D unclear. The ends were cut back, 6 bases at V and 9 bases at J, with 12 bases in the middle. Germline V gene data show CDR1 as SNHLY and CDR2 as FYNNEI. CDR3 length: 12 residues. The CDR3 region is CASRTLGFEQFF. The CDR3 DNA sequence: TGTGCCAGCAGGACATTGGGGTTTGAGCAGTTCTTC.

The rearrangement joins TRBV4-1 to TRBJ2-7; TRBD1 matches at 11 bases. The V and J ends lost 3 bases and 4 bases, in that order; junction bases with no gene match: 5. Germline CDR1 reads MGHRA; CDR2 reads YSYEKL. The CDR3 length is 15 residues. This CDR3 is CASSQAGTGGYEQYF. The CDR3 coding sequence is TGCGCCAGCAGCCAGGCCGGGACAGGGGGTTACGAGCAGTACTTC.

This clone came up a few times. V and J are TRBV29-1 and TRBJ1-1; 8 nucleotides align to TRBD1. The CDR3 has 12 residues. CDR1 SQVTM and CDR2 ANQGSEA come from the germline V gene. The trim removed 3 bases at V and 7 bases at J, leaving 4 bases unmatched. The CDR3 nucleotides read TGCAGCGTTGACCCGGGACAGGATGAAGCTTTCTTT. This sequence encodes CSVDPGQDEAFF.

This clone was seen once. The chain employs TRBV27 and TRBJ2-3; D is unclear. Trimming removed 2 bases at V and 4 bases at J, with 7 bases between. CDR1 is MNHEY and CDR2 is SMNVEV in the germline V gene (reference sequence). CDR3 length equals 13 residues. This chain's CDR3 is CASSLGPADTQYF. The CDR3 coding sequence is TGTGCCAGCAGTTTAGGACCGGCAGATACGCAGTATTTT.

This sequence joins TRBV27 and TRBJ2-3, with D perhaps matching TRBD2 (6 bases). The V gene's germline CDR1 is MNHEY and CDR2 SMNVEV (reference sequence). The CDR3 consists of 16 residues. Trimming cost V 6 bases and J 3 bases, with 19 bases left between them. The CDR3 bases are TGTGCCAGCAGCCCAGTCCGGGACTGGTCGACAGATACGCAGTATTTT. Translation gives CASSPVRDWSTDTQYF.

V gene TRBV15 combines with J gene TRBJ1-5, with 7 bases fitting TRBD1. V shed 3 bases and J 9 bases; nucleotides not matched to a gene: 5. Germline-derived CDR1 and CDR2 are LNHNV and YYDKDF (reference sequence). The CDR3 spans 13 residues. The CDR3 DNA is TGTGCCACCAGCAGGGACCGGGACAGGCCCCAGCATTTT. Protein: CATSRDRDRPQHF.

The genes are TRBV29-1 and TRBJ1-3; D might be TRBD1 (6 bases). The CDR3 extends over 15 amino acids. Germline lookup yields CDR1 SQVTM and CDR2 ANQGSEA. Trimming cost V 5 bases and J 1 base, with 15 bases left between them. CDR3 DNA sequence: TGCAGCGTTAACGGGGGGGCTGATTCTGGAAACACCATATATTTT. Translating gives CSVNGGADSGNTIYF.

V and J are TRBV29-1 and TRBJ2-7; 7 nucleotides agree with TRBD1. The V gene's germline CDR1 is SQVTM and CDR2 ANQGSEA. This CDR3 spans 14 amino acids. V lost 1 base, J lost 2 bases, and 5 bases stayed unmatched. The CDR3 spells CSVEAGTATYEQYF. For the CDR3, the DNA is TGCAGCGTTGAAGCCGGGACAGCTACCTACGAGCAGTACTTC.

This clone came up a few times. The chain carries TRBV5-1 and TRBJ2-3, with 9 bases identical to TRBD1. Germline V gene data show CDR1 as SGHRS and CDR2 as YFSETQ. The CDR3 sequence is 14 residues long. V lost 3 bases and J lost 4; bases outside the gene matches: 3. CDR3 sequence (DNA): TGCGCCAGCAGCTCCGGGACAGGGCCAGATACGCAGTATTTT. This sequence encodes CASSSGTGPDTQYF.

The rearrangement joins TRBV4-1 to TRBJ2-5; D not resolved. There are 8 residues in the CDR3. Trimming took 7 bases from V and 11 from J, leaving 5 bases between them. Germline-derived CDR1 and CDR2 are MGHRA and YSYEKL. CDR3 sequence: CASKFQYF. The CDR3 nucleotides are TGCGCCAGCAAATTTCAGTACTTC.

The rearrangement uses TRBV5-1 and TRBJ2-6; possible D gene TRBD1, 5 bases. Trimming shortened V by 5 bases and J by 7 bases, and 10 bases separated the two germline ends. The CDR3 runs 13 residues. Germline V lookup: CDR1 SGHRS, CDR2 YFSETQ. CDR3 residues: CASRVDTANVLTF. For the CDR3, the DNA is TGCGCCAGCAGAGTGGACACCGCCAACGTCCTGACTTTC.

This sequence joins TRBV30 and TRBJ2-2; D uncertain. CDR3 length: 12 amino acids. Trimming pared 5 bases from V and 1 base from J, leaving 5 bases between. CDR1 and CDR2 (germline): GTSNPN, SVGIG (reference sequence). CDR3: CAWYMNTGELFF. CDR3 sequence (DNA): TGTGCCTGGTACATGAACACCGGGGAGCTGTTTTTT.

As regards this clone: The sample has other DNA sequences that encode this CDR3 too. This chain links TRBV5-6 with TRBJ2-1, with TRBD1 identical over 12 bases. From germline, CDR1 is SGHDT and CDR2 YYEEEE. Trimming at V came to 6 bases and at J to 4 bases, leaving 5 bases not matched to a gene. The length of the CDR3 is 15 residues. The CDR3 protein is CASTPGQGAYNEQFF. In DNA, the CDR3 is TGTGCCAGCACCCCGGGACAGGGGGCTTACAATGAGCAGTTCTTC.

A few counts support this clone. V gene TRBV27 combines with J gene TRBJ1-4, with D possibly being TRBD1 (5 bases). The ends were cut back, 2 bases at V and 8 bases at J, with 9 bases in the middle. Germline assignment: CDR1 MNHEY and CDR2 SMNVEV (reference sequence). CDR3 length: 13 residues. DNA for the CDR3: TGTGCCAGCAGTTTAAGCAGGGACGAAAAACTGTTTTTT. Translating gives CASSLSRDEKLFF.

This clone was seen just once. The J gene is TRBJ1-2, the V gene TRBV5-1, with 8 bases aligning to TRBD1. The CDR3 extends over 13 amino acids. The J segment lost 5 bases and the V segment lost 1 base, leaving 1 base of the junction unmatched. Germline V gene lookup returns CDR1 SGHRS and CDR2 YFSETQ. In DNA form, the CDR3 reads TGCGCCAGCAGCTTGCGGACAGGGTATGGCTACACCTTC. Translating it yields CASSLRTGYGYTF.